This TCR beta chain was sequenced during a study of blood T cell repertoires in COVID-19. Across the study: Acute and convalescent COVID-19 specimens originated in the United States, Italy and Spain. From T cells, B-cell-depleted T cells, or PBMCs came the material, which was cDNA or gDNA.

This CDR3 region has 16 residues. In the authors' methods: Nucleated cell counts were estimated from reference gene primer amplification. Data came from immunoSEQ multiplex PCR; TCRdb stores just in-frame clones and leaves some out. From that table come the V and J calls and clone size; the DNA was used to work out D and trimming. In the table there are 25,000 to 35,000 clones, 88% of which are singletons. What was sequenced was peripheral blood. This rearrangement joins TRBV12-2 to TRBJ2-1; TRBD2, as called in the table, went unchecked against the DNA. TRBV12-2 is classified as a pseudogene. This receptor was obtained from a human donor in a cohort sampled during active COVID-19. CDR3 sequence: CASRLDASGGRNEQFF. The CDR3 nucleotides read TGTGCAAGTCGCTTAGATGCTAGCGGGGGGAGGAATGAGCAGTTCTTC.